This T cell receptor beta chain was retrieved from a study of T-cell reconstitution after alpha-beta-depleted transplantation in children. This clonotype appeared many times. The antigen is not known. CDR1 is LGHNA and CDR2 is YSLEER in the germline V gene. Trimming took 1 base from V and 3 from J, leaving 6 bases between them. There are 14 residues in the CDR3. Study-level findings and limits: Hyperexpanded clones declined; after one year, newly produced T cells mostly supplied diversity.

Using unique molecular identifiers, the investigators prepared the TCRbeta library. TCRdb passed the PCR reads through MiXCR, listing each CDR3 protein once. The data contain about 580,000 distinct CDR3 sequences, under 30% of them singletons. The chain joins TRBV4-3 to TRBJ1-4, with unresolved D. Sample: PBMCs, mostly from graft donor cells, taken 360 days after TCRalphabeta/CD19-depleted stem cell transplant. The clonotype was recovered from a boy under two years old who had a stem cell transplant for acute myeloid leukemia, so the T cells may come from the graft donor. CDR3 residues: CASSQGLSNEKLFF. CDR3 in DNA: TGCGCCAGCAGCCAAGGACTGTCTAATGAAAAACTGTTTTTT.